The 8 T cell receptor beta chains below all came from one sample that was sequenced in a study of OX40 agonist ivuxolimab in advanced cancers. Sequencing was performed with immunoSEQ multiplex PCR; in TCRdb, only in-frame clones are kept and a portion is missing. The sample carries tens of thousands of clones, roughly nine tenths recorded once. The specimen was CD4+ or CD8+ T cells sorted from blood, collected in a trial of the OX40 agonist ivuxolimab. These receptors came from an adult with an advanced solid tumor such as melanoma, head and neck, liver or kidney cancer.

The J gene is TRBJ1-6, the V gene TRBV5-4, with a weak D call TRBD1 (5 bases). The CDR3 has 17 amino acids. The ends were cut back, 4 bases at V and 6 bases at J, with 20 bases in the middle. Germline V gene sequence: CDR1 SGHNT, CDR2 YYREEE (reference sequence). The CDR3 loop reads CASSQHSAGGANSPLHF. The CDR3 DNA reads as TGTGCCAGCAGCCAACATTCGGCGGGGGGAGCTAATTCACCCCTCCACTTT.

The rearrangement uses TRBV7-2 and TRBJ2-7; 9 nucleotides match TRBD2. Germline V gives CDR1 SGHTA, CDR2 FQGNSA. V gave up 1 base and J gave up 6 bases; unmatched junction bases: 10. This CDR3 has 16 amino acids. CDR3 bases: TGTGCCAGCAGCTTAGATAGCACGGGACTAGCCCGCGAGCAGTACTTC. Translation: CASSLDSTGLAREQYF.

This clone has a single count. The V and J genes are TRBV7-2 and TRBJ2-7, with D possibly TRBD2 on 7 matching bases. Looked up from germline, CDR1 is SGHTA and CDR2 is FQGNSA. V gave up 5 bases and J gave up 3 bases, with 14 bases separating them. CDR3 length: 14 amino acids. CDR3 in DNA: TGTGCCAGCAGCAATGGGGGGGCGGGCTACGAGCAGTACTTC. Translating gives CASSNGGAGYEQYF.

This clone is deemed medium-sized (0.01 to 0.1%). This chain connects TRBV5-1 to TRBJ1-5, with no clear D. CDR3 size: 13 residues. Germline V lookup: CDR1 SGHRS, CDR2 YFSETQ. V was pared by 5 bases and J by 0 bases, with 6 bases between. For the CDR3, the DNA is TGCGCCAGCAGAGTCGATAGCAATCAGCCCCAGCATTTT. Protein: CASRVDSNQPQHF.

This chain connects TRBV4-3 to TRBJ1-4; D is perhaps TRBD1 (5 bases). The CDR3 is 16 residues long. Trimming took off 0 bases at V and 0 bases at J, with 8 bases between the two ends. In germline, CDR1 is LGHNA, CDR2 YSLEER. CDR3 bases: TGCGCCAGCAGCCAAGATTGGGGGGCAACTAATGAAAAACTGTTTTTT. Residues: CASSQDWGATNEKLFF.

The rearrangement links TRBV30 to TRBJ1-6; D call uncertain. The CDR3 sequence is 15 residues long. The V end was cut by 3 bases, the J end by 2 bases, with 11 bases between. The V gene's germline CDR1 is GTSNPN and CDR2 SVGIG (reference sequence). Here the CDR3 DNA reads TGTGCCTGGAGAAGGACGGACGCCTATAATTCACCCCTCCACTTT. Its protein is CAWRRTDAYNSPLHF.

The V gene is TRBV28, the J gene TRBJ1-3; D remains unclear. V was cut by 5 bases and J by 0 bases, with 8 bases left in between. The CDR3 is 14 amino acids. The germline V gene has CDR1 MDHEN and CDR2 SYDVKM. CDR3 sequence: CASSLQVSGNTIYF. The CDR3 DNA follows: TGTGCCAGCAGTCTGCAGGTCTCTGGAAACACCATATATTTT.

V and J are TRBV28 and TRBJ1-5; D is unresolved. CDR1 is MDHEN, CDR2 SYDVKM, per germline. Trimming pared 4 bases from V and 4 bases from J, leaving 8 bases between. The CDR3 spans 13 residues. The CDR3 DNA follows: TGTGCCAGCAGTTCCCCCCTTAATCAGCCCCAGCATTTT. Encoded protein: CASSSPLNQPQHF.